The T cell receptor beta chain under discussion was sequenced for a study of regulatory T cells in long-lasting Graves disease. Arm-PCR of CDR3 regions with iRepertoire HTBI primers generated TCR beta libraries. TCRdb processed the multiplex PCR reads anew with MiXCR; each CDR3 protein has one entry. Of about 420,000 distinct CDR3 sequences in the sample, around a quarter were seen once. General study findings and limits: The persistent group shared 2,700 or so public clonotypes, more than the roughly 990 shared by new patients.

On this clonotype: Its matching antigen is unknown.

Time point reported: persistent/refractory GD, antithyroid drugs over 5 years with positive TRAb. PBMC RNA served as the TCR library source. Sequencing used peripheral blood mononuclear cells (PBMCs), obtained when the disease was refractory, from a patient treated with antithyroid drugs. The TCR was taken from a female donor with Graves disease.

The CDR3 DNA reads TGTGCCATCAGTGACGGAAACTATGGCTACACCTTC. Residues: CAISDGNYGYTF. This chain links TRBV10-3 with TRBJ1-2; D is unresolved. CDR1 is ENHRY, CDR2 SYGVKD, per germline. V lost 3 bases to trimming and J lost 2 bases, with 4 bases between them. The CDR3 spans 12 residues.